Listed below are T cell receptor beta chains from one sample, sequenced in a study of cytomegalovirus exposure and HLA in healthy donors. The data were produced by immunoSEQ multiplex PCR, yet TCRdb's version contains in-frame clones alone and is incomplete. The data show some 120,000 clones, 80% to 90% seen once. Input material: PBMCs. The receptors here all came from a woman aged 18-30 years in good health and CMV-seropositive. The CDR3 runs from the conserved cysteine through the conserved F or W. D genes are given only for firm matches. Clone size is given for some rows only: seen once, a few or many times, or a class if the clone is expanded.

D gene: TRBD1
clone size: few
J gene: TRBJ2-3
CDR3 length: 15
V gene: TRBV5-4
CDR3 protein: CASSPGQVTGDTQYF
CDR3 DNA: TGTGCCAGCAGCCCGGGACAGGTCACGGGAGATACGCAGTATTTT

D gene: TRBD1
clone size: -
J gene: TRBJ1-2
CDR3 length: 14
V gene: TRBV5-1
CDR3 protein: CASSRPGQNYGYTF
CDR3 DNA: TGCGCCAGCAGCCGCCCGGGACAGAACTATGGCTACACCTTC

D gene: TRBD1
clone size: -
J gene: TRBJ1-1
CDR3 length: 14
V gene: TRBV9
CDR3 protein: CASSVQGANTEAFF
CDR3 DNA: TGTGCCAGCAGCGTACAGGGGGCGAACACTGAAGCTTTCTTT

D gene: -
clone size: -
J gene: TRBJ1-2
CDR3 length: 11
V gene: TRBV5-1
CDR3 protein: CASSGYRGYTF
CDR3 DNA: TGCGCCAGCAGCGGATACAGGGGCTACACCTTC

D gene: -
clone size: -
J gene: TRBJ1-2
CDR3 length: 12
V gene: TRBV10-1
CDR3 protein: CACPYGLYGYTF
CDR3 DNA: TGCGCCTGCCCCTATGGGCTATATGGCTACACCTTC

D gene: -
clone size: -
J gene: TRBJ2-1
CDR3 length: 12
V gene: TRBV7-9
CDR3 protein: CASSPGSDGQFF
CDR3 DNA: TGTGCCAGCAGCCCAGGGTCAGACGGACAGTTCTTC

D gene: TRBD2
clone size: few
J gene: TRBJ2-2
CDR3 length: 16
V gene: TRBV11-2
CDR3 protein: CASSPSGGKNTGELFF
CDR3 DNA: TGTGCCAGCAGCCCAAGCGGGGGGAAAAACACCGGGGAGCTGTTTTTT

D gene: -
clone size: once
J gene: TRBJ2-3
CDR3 length: 15
V gene: TRBV25-1
CDR3 protein: CASTLGGVGSDTQYF
CDR3 DNA: TGTGCCAGCACCCTAGGGGGGGTCGGTTCAGATACGCAGTATTTT

D gene: TRBD2
clone size: -
J gene: TRBJ2-7
CDR3 length: 14
V gene: TRBV19
CDR3 protein: CASRQAGGPLEQYF
CDR3 DNA: TGTGCCAGTAGACAAGCGGGGGGGCCGCTCGAGCAGTACTTC

D gene: TRBD1
clone size: -
J gene: TRBJ2-1
CDR3 length: 15
V gene: TRBV7-2
CDR3 protein: CASSLGQGAYNEQFF
CDR3 DNA: TGTGCCAGCAGCTTAGGACAGGGCGCCTACAATGAGCAGTTCTTC

D gene: -
clone size: -
J gene: TRBJ2-2
CDR3 length: 16
V gene: TRBV25-1
CDR3 protein: CASSEYGRSQAGELFF
CDR3 DNA: TGTGCCAGCAGTGAATATGGTCGCAGCCAGGCCGGGGAGCTGTTTTTT

D gene: -
clone size: once
J gene: TRBJ2-1
CDR3 length: 11
V gene: TRBV6-1
CDR3 protein: CASSEALGEFF
CDR3 DNA: TGTGCCAGCAGTGAAGCCCTAGGGGAGTTCTTC

D gene: TRBD1
clone size: -
J gene: TRBJ2-7
CDR3 length: 14
V gene: TRBV2
CDR3 protein: CASSAGTGLNEQYF
CDR3 DNA: TGTGCCAGCAGTGCCGGGACAGGCCTTAACGAGCAGTACTTC

D gene: TRBD1
clone size: -
J gene: TRBJ1-3
CDR3 length: 15
V gene: TRBV30
CDR3 protein: CAWSRAGTGGGTIYF
CDR3 DNA: TGTGCCTGGAGTCGCGCCGGGACAGGTGGGGGGACCATATATTTT

D gene: TRBD1
clone size: -
J gene: TRBJ1-1
CDR3 length: 14
V gene: TRBV27
CDR3 protein: CASNRQGEDTEAFF
CDR3 DNA: TGTGCCAGCAACCGACAGGGGGAGGACACTGAAGCTTTCTTT

D gene: -
clone size: -
J gene: TRBJ1-2
CDR3 length: 13
V gene: TRBV9
CDR3 protein: CASSASTGNGYTF
CDR3 DNA: TGTGCCAGCAGCGCCTCTACAGGGAATGGCTACACCTTC

D gene: TRBD1
clone size: -
J gene: TRBJ2-7
CDR3 length: 17
V gene: TRBV27
CDR3 protein: CASSLLPGQGQRYEQYF
CDR3 DNA: TGTGCCAGCAGTTTACTTCCGGGACAGGGACAAAGGTACGAGCAGTACTTC

D gene: -
clone size: -
J gene: TRBJ2-1
CDR3 length: 15
V gene: TRBV5-1
CDR3 protein: CASSSGDSFYNEQFF
CDR3 DNA: TGCGCCAGCAGCTCCGGGGACTCATTTTACAATGAGCAGTTCTTC

D gene: -
clone size: -
J gene: TRBJ2-7
CDR3 length: 13
V gene: TRBV7-6
CDR3 protein: CASSLAAGYEQYF
CDR3 DNA: TGTGCCAGCAGCTTAGCGGCGGGCTACGAGCAGTACTTC

D gene: -
clone size: -
J gene: TRBJ1-2
CDR3 length: 13
V gene: TRBV30
CDR3 protein: CAWSVKQKDGYTF
CDR3 DNA: TGTGCCTGGAGTGTTAAACAGAAGGATGGCTACACCTTC

D gene: -
clone size: -
J gene: TRBJ1-4
CDR3 length: 16
V gene: TRBV21-1
CDR3 protein: CASSKVAGTTNEKLFF
CDR3 DNA: TGTGCCAGCAGCAAAGTGGCGGGGACAACTAATGAAAAACTGTTTTTT

D gene: -
clone size: -
J gene: TRBJ1-1
CDR3 length: 13
V gene: TRBV11-2
CDR3 protein: CASSLGRGTEAFF
CDR3 DNA: TGTGCCAGCAGCTTAGGCCGAGGCACTGAAGCTTTCTTT

D gene: -
clone size: -
J gene: TRBJ2-1
CDR3 length: 11
V gene: TRBV11-2
CDR3 protein: CASSFFREQFF
CDR3 DNA: TGTGCCAGCAGCTTTTTCCGTGAGCAGTTCTTC

D gene: TRBD2
clone size: -
J gene: TRBJ2-1
CDR3 length: 14
V gene: TRBV6-5
CDR3 protein: CASSIAGAYNEQFF
CDR3 DNA: TGTGCCAGCAGTATAGCGGGGGCCTACAATGAGCAGTTCTTC

D gene: -
clone size: -
J gene: TRBJ1-1
CDR3 length: 15
V gene: TRBV7-2
CDR3 protein: CASQFPREGIAEAFF
CDR3 DNA: TGTGCCAGTCAATTCCCCCGGGAAGGGATTGCTGAAGCTTTCTTT

D gene: TRBD2
clone size: -
J gene: TRBJ2-2
CDR3 length: 14
V gene: TRBV7-2
CDR3 protein: CASSFPSGAAKLFF
CDR3 DNA: TGTGCCAGCAGCTTCCCTAGCGGGGCAGCGAAGTTGTTTTTT

D gene: -
clone size: -
J gene: TRBJ2-5
CDR3 length: 15
V gene: TRBV19
CDR3 protein: CASSPPGEGRETQYF
CDR3 DNA: TGTGCCAGTAGTCCCCCCGGGGAAGGACGAGAGACCCAGTACTTC

D gene: TRBD2
clone size: -
J gene: TRBJ2-3
CDR3 length: 15
V gene: TRBV7-9
CDR3 protein: CASSLWGLAEDTQYF
CDR3 DNA: TGTGCCAGCAGCTTATGGGGACTAGCCGAAGATACGCAGTATTTT

D gene: -
clone size: -
J gene: TRBJ1-6
CDR3 length: 15
V gene: TRBV11-2
CDR3 protein: CASSSLRVPGSPLHF
CDR3 DNA: TGTGCCAGCAGCTCCCTCCGAGTTCCGGGTTCACCCCTCCACTTT

D gene: -
clone size: -
J gene: TRBJ2-1
CDR3 length: 12
V gene: TRBV6-6
CDR3 protein: CASRSSGFEQFF
CDR3 DNA: TGTGCCAGCAGATCTTCGGGGTTTGAGCAGTTCTTC

D gene: -
clone size: -
J gene: TRBJ1-6
CDR3 length: 15
V gene: TRBV28
CDR3 protein: CASRTQRGGNSPLHF
CDR3 DNA: TGTGCCAGCAGGACTCAGCGGGGTGGTAATTCACCCCTCCACTTT

D gene: TRBD1
clone size: -
J gene: TRBJ2-7
CDR3 length: 12
V gene: TRBV7-8
CDR3 protein: CASSRGGNEQYF
CDR3 DNA: TGTGCCAGCAGCCGAGGGGGCAACGAGCAGTACTTC

D gene: -
clone size: -
J gene: TRBJ1-1
CDR3 length: 14
V gene: TRBV7-3
CDR3 protein: CASSTGGEGTEAFF
CDR3 DNA: TGTGCCAGCAGCACGGGAGGGGAAGGGACTGAAGCTTTCTTT

D gene: -
clone size: -
J gene: TRBJ2-7
CDR3 length: 14
V gene: TRBV27
CDR3 protein: CASSQFQGSYEQYF
CDR3 DNA: TGTGCCAGCAGTCAATTTCAGGGCTCCTACGAGCAGTACTTC

D gene: TRBD1
clone size: -
J gene: TRBJ2-7
CDR3 length: 16
V gene: TRBV6-1
CDR3 protein: CASSEEEGTGSNEQYF
CDR3 DNA: TGTGCCAGCAGTGAAGAGGAGGGGACAGGGTCTAACGAGCAGTACTTC

D gene: TRBD1
clone size: -
J gene: TRBJ1-2
CDR3 length: 15
V gene: TRBV7-9
CDR3 protein: CASSLIGQGTHGYTF
CDR3 DNA: TGTGCCAGCAGCTTAATAGGACAGGGTACACATGGCTACACCTTC

D gene: TRBD1
clone size: once
J gene: TRBJ2-7
CDR3 length: 13
V gene: TRBV6-1
CDR3 protein: CASSSTGGHEQYF
CDR3 DNA: TGTGCCAGCAGTAGTACAGGGGGCCACGAGCAGTACTTC

D gene: TRBD1
clone size: -
J gene: TRBJ2-7
CDR3 length: 16
V gene: TRBV7-9
CDR3 protein: CSSSPLGQGPLDEQYF
CDR3 DNA: TGTTCCAGCAGCCCCCTTGGACAGGGCCCCCTCGACGAGCAGTACTTC

D gene: -
clone size: -
J gene: TRBJ2-2
CDR3 length: 15
V gene: TRBV4-2
CDR3 protein: CASSQLLASTGELFF
CDR3 DNA: TGTGCCAGCAGCCAGTTGTTGGCCAGCACCGGGGAGCTGTTTTTT

D gene: TRBD1
clone size: -
J gene: TRBJ2-7
CDR3 length: 15
V gene: TRBV12-5
CDR3 protein: CASGSGTGGSYEQYF
CDR3 DNA: TGTGCTAGTGGTTCGGGGACAGGGGGTTCGTACGAGCAGTACTTC

D gene: -
clone size: -
J gene: TRBJ2-2
CDR3 length: 13
V gene: TRBV6-5
CDR3 protein: CASSYGAIGELFF
CDR3 DNA: TGTGCCAGCAGTTACGGGGCGATCGGGGAGCTGTTTTTT

D gene: -
clone size: -
J gene: TRBJ1-1
CDR3 length: 12
V gene: TRBV10-3
CDR3 protein: CAGGGMNTEAFF
CDR3 DNA: TGTGCCGGGGGGGGCATGAACACTGAAGCTTTCTTT

D gene: -
clone size: -
J gene: TRBJ1-2
CDR3 length: 15
V gene: TRBV15
CDR3 protein: CATSSPMREPRGYTF
CDR3 DNA: TGTGCCACCAGCTCCCCCATGCGGGAGCCGAGGGGCTACACCTTC

D gene: TRBD2
clone size: -
J gene: TRBJ2-1
CDR3 length: 14
V gene: TRBV4-1
CDR3 protein: CASLPGGGLNEQFF
CDR3 DNA: TGCGCCAGCCTTCCTGGCGGGGGGTTAAATGAGCAGTTCTTC

D gene: -
clone size: -
J gene: TRBJ1-2
CDR3 length: 14
V gene: TRBV21-1
CDR3 protein: CASSKCGRVKGYTF
CDR3 DNA: TGTGCCAGCAGCAAATGCGGGAGGGTGAAAGGCTACACCTTC

D gene: -
clone size: -
J gene: TRBJ1-5
CDR3 length: 15
V gene: TRBV5-6
CDR3 protein: CASSLGQTHNQPQHF
CDR3 DNA: TGTGCCAGCAGCTTGGGACAGACCCACAATCAGCCCCAGCATTTT

D gene: -
clone size: -
J gene: TRBJ1-4
CDR3 length: 16
V gene: TRBV7-9
CDR3 protein: CASSLLDRSIKEKLFF
CDR3 DNA: TGTGCCAGCAGCTTGCTAGACAGGTCTATAAAAGAAAAACTGTTTTTT

D gene: -
clone size: -
J gene: TRBJ2-7
CDR3 length: 16
V gene: TRBV7-9
CDR3 protein: CASSLEGATHSYEQYF
CDR3 DNA: TGTGCCAGCAGCCTGGAAGGGGCGACGCATTCCTACGAGCAGTACTTC

D gene: -
clone size: -
J gene: TRBJ2-1
CDR3 length: 16
V gene: TRBV7-2
CDR3 protein: CASSLEVLGLLDEQFF
CDR3 DNA: TGTGCCAGCAGCTTAGAAGTGCTAGGATTACTAGATGAGCAGTTCTTC

D gene: TRBD1
clone size: -
J gene: TRBJ1-1
CDR3 length: 18
V gene: TRBV19
CDR3 protein: CASSKPSDSQGVNTEAFF
CDR3 DNA: TGTGCCAGTAGTAAGCCCTCCGACTCCCAGGGGGTGAACACTGAAGCTTTCTTT

D gene: TRBD2
clone size: -
J gene: TRBJ2-4
CDR3 length: 17
V gene: TRBV19
CDR3 protein: CASSIMLAGARGDIQYF
CDR3 DNA: TGTGCCAGTAGTATAATGCTAGCGGGGGCCCGCGGTGACATTCAGTACTTC

D gene: -
clone size: -
J gene: TRBJ1-2
CDR3 length: 14
V gene: TRBV5-1
CDR3 protein: CASSLVPANYGYTF
CDR3 DNA: TGCGCCAGCAGCTTGGTCCCAGCTAACTATGGCTACACCTTC

D gene: -
clone size: -
J gene: TRBJ2-5
CDR3 length: 12
V gene: TRBV2
CDR3 protein: CASSEVSETQYF
CDR3 DNA: TGTGCCAGCAGTGAAGTCTCAGAGACCCAGTACTTC

D gene: -
clone size: -
J gene: TRBJ1-6
CDR3 length: 12
V gene: TRBV7-9
CDR3 protein: CSSSSRGSPLHF
CDR3 DNA: TGTTCCAGCAGCTCTCGGGGGTCACCCCTCCACTTT

D gene: TRBD1
clone size: -
J gene: TRBJ2-5
CDR3 length: 16
V gene: TRBV19
CDR3 protein: CASSIAGTGEGETQYF
CDR3 DNA: TGTGCCAGTAGTATAGCCGGGACAGGGGAAGGAGAGACCCAGTACTTC

D gene: TRBD1
clone size: once
J gene: TRBJ2-1
CDR3 length: 15
V gene: TRBV6-5
CDR3 protein: CASRTQGASYNEQFF
CDR3 DNA: TGTGCCAGCAGAACACAGGGGGCATCCTACAATGAGCAGTTCTTC

D gene: TRBD2
clone size: -
J gene: TRBJ2-2
CDR3 length: 15
V gene: TRBV5-6
CDR3 protein: CASSLWSSAGVELFF
CDR3 DNA: TGTGCCAGCAGCTTATGGAGCTCGGCGGGGGTGGAGCTGTTTTTT

D gene: TRBD1
clone size: -
J gene: TRBJ1-2
CDR3 length: 15
V gene: TRBV18
CDR3 protein: CASSPQDRGQGGYTF
CDR3 DNA: TGTGCCAGCTCACCACAAGACAGGGGGCAAGGAGGCTACACCTTC

D gene: -
clone size: -
J gene: TRBJ1-3
CDR3 length: 16
V gene: TRBV7-9
CDR3 protein: CASSLSLGSSGNTIYF
CDR3 DNA: TGTGCCAGCAGCTTGTCCCTGGGGAGCTCTGGAAACACCATATATTTT

D gene: -
clone size: -
J gene: TRBJ2-1
CDR3 length: 15
V gene: TRBV5-1
CDR3 protein: CASSLAAISYNEQFF
CDR3 DNA: TGCGCCAGCAGCTTGGCCGCGATTTCCTACAATGAGCAGTTCTTC